A selection of T cell receptor beta chains follows, all from one sample in a study of OX40 agonist ivuxolimab in advanced cancers. Profiled with immunoSEQ multiplex PCR; TCRdb holds only in-frame clones, not every one. The sample has 51,000 or so clones; 70% to 80% are singletons. Sequenced here: CD4+ or CD8+ T cells sorted from blood, sampled in a trial of the OX40 agonist ivuxolimab. The receptor source for this set is an adult with an advanced solid tumor such as melanoma, head and neck, liver or kidney cancer. Each CDR3 is given with its conserved first and last residue. A D gene is named only where the DNA matches it firmly. Clone sizes are given selectively: once, few, many, or a class where the clone is expanded.

v_gene	j_gene	abundance	d_gene	CDR3nt	CDR3aa
TRBV6-6	TRBJ2-1	NA	NA	TGTGCCAGCAGTTATCTGGCTTATGAGCAGTTCTTC	CASSYLAYEQFF
TRBV9	TRBJ2-1	NA	NA	TGTGCCAGCAGCGCCTTTGTGGGGGACAATGAGCAGTTCTTC	CASSAFVGDNEQFF
TRBV11-2	TRBJ1-4	NA	NA	TGTGCCAGCAGCCCGACGGGACTGTTTAATGAAAAACTGTTTTTT	CASSPTGLFNEKLFF
TRBV30	TRBJ2-5	NA	TRBD2	TGTGCCACTAACGCAGCTAGCGGGAGTCTGATCGGGGAGACCCAGTACTTC	CATNAASGSLIGETQYF
TRBV11-2	TRBJ1-4	NA	NA	TGTGCCAGCAGATCTAGGGGCGAAAAACTGTTTTTT	CASRSRGEKLFF
TRBV18	TRBJ2-3	once	NA	TGTGCCAGCTCCCATGAAACAGATACGCAGTATTTT	CASSHETDTQYF
TRBV27	TRBJ2-7	NA	TRBD2	TGTGCCAGCTGGGGGGGAAGCGGTTACGAGCAGTACTTC	CASWGGSGYEQYF
TRBV6-1	TRBJ2-3	once	NA	TGTGCCAGCTCCGAACCCGGTATTTCAGATACGCAGTATTTT	CASSEPGISDTQYF
TRBV19	TRBJ1-2	NA	NA	TGTGCCAGTAGTATAGTGTCCCCGCAGGACGTGAGCTACACCTTC	CASSIVSPQDVSYTF
TRBV9	TRBJ2-4	NA	NA	TGTGCCAGCAGCCCCGGGTCCAGTAACATTCAGTACTTC	CASSPGSSNIQYF
TRBV7-2	TRBJ1-4	NA	NA	TGTGCCAGCAGCTTAGAGGGAATGGGCGCTGGTAGTTATGAAAAACTGTTTTTT	CASSLEGMGAGSYEKLFF
TRBV6-1	TRBJ2-7	once	TRBD1	TGTGCCATCAGTAGGGACAGATCTAATTCCTACGAGCAGTACTTC	CAISRDRSNSYEQYF
TRBV29-1	TRBJ2-1	NA	TRBD2	TGCAGCGTTGAAAGCGGGATCGCCATTTCAAATGAGCAGTTCTTC	CSVESGIAISNEQFF
TRBV6-6	TRBJ2-3	NA	NA	TGTGCCAGCAGTCGGGGGAAGAGCACAGATACGCAGTATTTT	CASSRGKSTDTQYF
TRBV4-1	TRBJ2-1	once	NA	TGCGCCAGCAGCCAACCTCGACTAGTAACGCTGGGCAATGAGCAGTTCTTC	CASSQPRLVTLGNEQFF
TRBV7-3	TRBJ2-6	NA	TRBD1	TGTGCCAGCAGTCGAGGACAGGGAGCGGTTGGGGCCAACGTCCTGACTTTC	CASSRGQGAVGANVLTF
TRBV30	TRBJ2-2	NA	NA	TGTGCCTGGAGTGTACCAGCCGGGGAGCTGTTTTTT	CAWSVPAGELFF
TRBV7-2	TRBJ2-7	once	NA	TGTGCCAGCAGCCCAATTTTTGGGGGAAGAGGACACGAGCAGTACTTC	CASSPIFGGRGHEQYF
TRBV6-1	TRBJ1-1	NA	TRBD1	TGTGCCAGCAGCAGTAGACAGGGTTCTGATGAAGCTTTCTTT	CASSSRQGSDEAFF
TRBV6-5	TRBJ2-5	NA	NA	TGTGCCAGCAGTTACTCTCCAGGCCCTCGGCAGACCCAGTACTTC	CASSYSPGPRQTQYF
TRBV7-3	TRBJ2-1	NA	NA	TGTGCCAGCAGTAAAGAGAGGCTTTCTCCCGACAGTGAGCAGTTCTTC	CASSKERLSPDSEQFF
TRBV6-5	TRBJ1-6	NA	TRBD1	TGTGCCAGCAGGTTAACAGGGGGGAATAATTCACCCCTCCACTTT	CASRLTGGNNSPLHF
TRBV13	TRBJ1-3	NA	TRBD1	TGTGCCAGCAGCTTAAGAGGGGGCACTGGAAACACCATATATTTT	CASSLRGGTGNTIYF
TRBV4-2	TRBJ2-1	once	TRBD2	TGTGCCAGCAGCCAGGCGGGAGGGGAGCGTGAGCAGTTCTTC	CASSQAGGEREQFF
TRBV4-1	TRBJ1-5	NA	NA	TGCGCCAGCAGCCAAGATCAAGCAGGGGGCAATCAGCCCCAGCATTTT	CASSQDQAGGNQPQHF
TRBV29-1	TRBJ2-7	NA	NA	TGCAGCGTTAGGGATACCCCGCCCTACGAGCAGTACTTC	CSVRDTPPYEQYF
TRBV5-6	TRBJ1-2	few	TRBD1	TGTGCCAGCAGCTTGTACAGGGGCTATGGCTACACCTTC	CASSLYRGYGYTF
TRBV7-2	TRBJ1-2	NA	TRBD1	TGTGCCAGCAGCTCTCGGACAGGATCTAACTATGGCTACACCTTC	CASSSRTGSNYGYTF
TRBV14	TRBJ1-2	once	NA	TGTGCCAGCAGCCAAAGCGGCAGGGAACTAAATGGCTACACCTTC	CASSQSGRELNGYTF
TRBV11-2	TRBJ2-7	few	NA	TGTGCCAGCAGCTTGAGTGGGACGAGCAACGAGCAGTACTTC	CASSLSGTSNEQYF
TRBV19	TRBJ1-3	NA	TRBD1	TGTGCCAGCGCTGCGACAGGGCCTGTAAACACCATATATTTT	CASAATGPVNTIYF
TRBV18	TRBJ1-6	once	NA	TGTGCCAGCTCACCTGATAGCAACAGCTATAATTCACCCCTCCACTTT	CASSPDSNSYNSPLHF
TRBV5-6	TRBJ2-5	NA	NA	TGTGCCAGCAGCCCCCCGCTACAAGAGACCCAGTACTTC	CASSPPLQETQYF
TRBV7-2	TRBJ2-6	NA	NA	TGTGCCAGCAGCAAAGGACGCTCTGGGGCCAACGTCCTGACTTTC	CASSKGRSGANVLTF
TRBV27	TRBJ1-1	NA	NA	TGTGCCAGCAGTCGTTCCATGAACACTGAAGCTTTCTTT	CASSRSMNTEAFF
TRBV18	TRBJ2-1	NA	TRBD1	TGTGCCAGCTCACCCGGACAGGGGCTATACAATGAGCAGTTCTTC	CASSPGQGLYNEQFF
TRBV28	TRBJ2-7	once	NA	TGTGCCAGCAGGGACAGCTACGAGCAGTACTTC	CASRDSYEQYF
TRBV7-9	TRBJ2-7	NA	TRBD1	TGTGCCAGCAGCTCTCAGGGGGCAACCTACGAGCAGTACTTC	CASSSQGATYEQYF
TRBV5-8	TRBJ1-2	once	TRBD1	TGTGCCAGCAGCTCGGACAGGGGGACTCTCAATGGCTACACCTTC	CASSSDRGTLNGYTF
TRBV5-4	TRBJ2-5	NA	TRBD2	TGTGCCAGCAGCTTGGGGGTCGGGGAGGGTGGAGAGACCCAGTACTTC	CASSLGVGEGGETQYF
TRBV9	TRBJ2-1	NA	NA	TGTGCCAGCAGCGTTTTGGGGGCCCGGGATGAGCAGTTCTTC	CASSVLGARDEQFF
TRBV4-3	TRBJ2-2	once	NA	TGCGCCAGCAGTGCTTATACGACTACTACCGGGGAGCTGTTTTTT	CASSAYTTTTGELFF
TRBV5-4	TRBJ1-1	NA	NA	TGTGCCAGCAGCCAAGATTGGGGACAAGAAGCTTTCTTT	CASSQDWGQEAFF
TRBV6-5	TRBJ2-7	NA	NA	TGTGCCAGCAGTTACGGGGTGGGTGCCTACGAGCAGTACTTC	CASSYGVGAYEQYF
TRBV7-8	TRBJ1-4	NA	TRBD1	TGTGCCAGCAGCGAAGGGACAGTTAATGAAAAACTGTTTTTT	CASSEGTVNEKLFF
TRBV11-2	TRBJ1-2	few	NA	TGTGCCAGCCCAGGGAAGACGGGCTACACCTTC	CASPGKTGYTF
TRBV6-5	TRBJ1-1	NA	NA	TGTGCCAGCAGTGCGACAGAGATGAACACTGAAGCTTTCTTT	CASSATEMNTEAFF
TRBV27	TRBJ2-7	once	TRBD1	TGTGCCAGCGGGAGACAGGGATGGACCTACGAGCAGTACTTC	CASGRQGWTYEQYF
TRBV7-2	TRBJ1-3	NA	NA	TGTGCCAGCAGCTTATCCCCCGACAGTAACGGAAACACCATATATTTT	CASSLSPDSNGNTIYF
TRBV7-2	TRBJ2-7	few	TRBD1	TGTGCCAGCAGAGGACAGGGTACCTACGAGCAGTACTTC	CASRGQGTYEQYF
TRBV7-3	TRBJ2-5	NA	NA	TGTGCCAGCAGTTTAGCAGGGAACCAAGAGACCCAGTACTTC	CASSLAGNQETQYF
TRBV18	TRBJ1-5	NA	NA	TGTGCCAGCTCACCACCGAATTCCCAGGGATATCAGCCCCAGCATTTT	CASSPPNSQGYQPQHF